Listed here are 5 T cell receptor beta chains from one sample, sequenced in a study of cytomegalovirus exposure and HLA in healthy donors. Produced via immunoSEQ multiplex PCR; TCRdb's table is partial and in-frame only. The repertoire consists of over 120,000 clones, with about 87% occurring once and the leading ten covering 4.5%. The sample taken for sequencing was PBMCs. The origin of the receptors is a man between 18 and 29 years old in good health and CMV-seropositive.

The chain uses TRBV2 and TRBJ2-7; D is possibly TRBD1 (5 bases). This CDR3 has 15 residues. The germline CDR1 and CDR2 sequences are SNHLY and FYNNEI. The V and J ends lost 3 bases and 3 bases respectively, with 15 bases between them. The CDR3 loop is CASSDQGSINYEQYF. The CDR3 DNA sequence: TGTGCCAGCAGTGATCAGGGATCTATTAACTACGAGCAGTACTTC.

The chain carries TRBV6-5 and TRBJ1-1; the D gene is possibly TRBD1 (5 bases). The V end lost 0 bases, the J end lost 7 bases, and 12 bases lay between the germline ends. Germline V gene data show CDR1 as MNHEY and CDR2 as SVGAGI. The CDR3 has 14 residues. The CDR3 spells CASSYSGDWDEAFF. The CDR3 DNA is TGTGCCAGCAGTTACTCGGGGGACTGGGATGAAGCTTTCTTT.

Only one count was recorded for this clone. J is TRBJ2-3 and V is TRBV6-4; 11 nucleotides match TRBD1. V lost 6 bases, J lost 5 bases, and 16 bases stayed unmatched. Germline loops: CDR1 MRHNA, CDR2 SNTAGT. There are 18 residues in the CDR3. The CDR3 sequence is CASRKKRRTGGFLDTQYF. CDR3 DNA sequence: TGTGCCAGCAGAAAAAAAAGGAGGACAGGGGGCTTTTTAGATACGCAGTATTTT.

The V call is TRBV5-1, the J call TRBJ2-7; 7 bases match TRBD1. CDR3 length: 14 amino acids. Germline lookup yields CDR1 SGHRS and CDR2 YFSETQ. The ends lost 4 bases at V and 3 bases at J; junction bases unmatched: 7. The CDR3 DNA reads as TGCGCCAGCAGCCAGTGGGACAGACTCTACGAGCAGTACTTC. It is translated as CASSQWDRLYEQYF.

The rearrangement links TRBV7-2 to TRBJ1-2, with TRBD1 matching 7 bases. V was clipped by 4 bases and J by 5 bases; unmatched bases: 1. In germline, CDR1 is SGHTA, CDR2 FQGNSA. The CDR3 covers 12 residues. CDR3 protein: CASSWTGYGYTF. The CDR3 coding sequence is TGTGCCAGCAGCTGGACAGGTTATGGCTACACCTTC.